The entry below gives a single T cell receptor beta chain sequence along with its context. Its antigen is still unknown. Trimming removed 1 base at V and 1 base at J, with 7 bases between. The CDR3 is 15 amino acids. The germline CDR1 and CDR2 sequences are LNHDA and SQIVND (reference sequence). This entry belongs to a study of regulatory T cells in long-lasting Graves disease. Looking at the study overall: Under 3 months of antithyroid drugs had been taken by newly diagnosed Graves' patients. Overall study results and limits: Persistent disease was characterized by preferential usage of TRBV28, TRBJ1-2 and TRBJ2-5.

Arm-PCR with iRepertoire HTBI primers amplified the CDR3 regions for these TCR beta libraries. TCRdb passed the multiplex PCR reads through MiXCR, listing each CDR3 protein once. The sample includes fewer than 550,000 distinct CDR3 sequences, about 16% of them seen just once. Time point in this sample: newly diagnosed GD, antithyroid drugs for less than 3 months. RNA from PBMCs was the source of the TCR library. The same sample was also used in a study of T cells in Graves' hyperthyroidism and ophthalmopathy. That paper states: Patients aged 18 to 65 had newly diagnosed hyperthyroidism that had lasted under 2 months.

The receptor was derived from a woman aged 35-60 years with Graves disease. The chain couples TRBV19 to TRBJ2-2; D call uncertain. This sample comprised peripheral blood mononuclear cells (PBMCs), obtained at new diagnosis, from a patient treated with antithyroid drugs. CDR3 residues: CASSIAAGNTGELFF. The CDR3 nucleotides read TGTGCCAGTAGTATAGCGGCAGGGAACACCGGGGAGCTGTTTTTT.